These 13 T cell receptor beta chains came from one sample sequenced in a study of T cells in Graves' hyperthyroidism and ophthalmopathy. The investigators amplified TCR beta CDR3 regions from RNA transcripts. The HTBI set primed first-round TCR CDR3 RT-PCR. MiXCR, run by TCRdb on the multiplex PCR reads, gives a single entry per CDR3 protein. The data show over 250,000 distinct CDR3 sequences, roughly an eighth seen once. Specimen: blood. These receptors were obtained from a middle-aged woman with Graves' ophthalmopathy.

This clonotype turned up a few times. The chain couples TRBV15 to TRBJ2-1, with D possibly matching TRBD2 (6 bases). Trimming removed 2 bases at V and 5 bases at J, with 10 bases between. The CDR3 covers 14 residues. Germline V gene data show CDR1 as LNHNV and CDR2 as YYDKDF (reference sequence). This CDR3 is CATSRPLADNEQFF. The CDR3 region has the DNA TGTGCCACCAGCAGACCACTAGCTGACAATGAGCAGTTCTTC. Variable domain in full (rest from reference TRBV15 and TRBJ2-1): DAMVIQNPRYQVTQFGKPVTLSCSQTLNHNVMYWYQQKSSQAPKLLFHYYDKDFNNEADTPDNFQSRRPNTSFCFLDIRSPGLGDTAMYLCATSRPLADNEQFFGPGTRLTVL.

This clonotype was found many times. The J gene is TRBJ2-2, the V gene TRBV11-2; tentatively, D is TRBD2 (7 bases). CDR1 and CDR2 from the germline V gene are SGHAT and FQNNGV. V was cut by 1 base and J by 6 bases, with 15 bases left in between. The CDR3 sequence is 16 residues long. CDR3 region: CASSLVRGGAAGELFF. In nucleotides, the CDR3 is TGTGCCAGCAGCTTAGTACGAGGGGGGGCCGCCGGGGAGCTGTTTTTT.

This clonotype was observed at least ten times. V is TRBV27 and J is TRBJ2-3; D tentatively reads TRBD1 or TRBD2 (5 bases each). Per the germline V gene, CDR1 is MNHEY and CDR2 is SMNVEV (reference sequence). The CDR3 has 12 amino acids. The V gene lost 3 bases and the J gene lost 5 bases, with 6 bases spanning the gap. The CDR3 DNA reads TGTGCCAGCAGTTTTGGGGGAGATACGCAGTATTTT. It yields the protein CASSFGGDTQYF.

This chain connects TRBV19 to TRBJ1-2; D uncertain. Per germline, CDR1 LNHDA and CDR2 SQIVND (reference sequence). The CDR3 contains 12 residues. The ends were cut back, 0 bases at V and 5 bases at J, with 4 bases in the middle. The DNA of the CDR3 is TGTGCCAGTAGTATAGAAGGGTATGGCTACACCTTC. Its translation is CASSIEGYGYTF.

This clonotype was seen at least ten times. The chain combines TRBV7-8 with TRBJ1-5; tentative D call: TRBD1 (5 bases). Trimming removed 1 base from V and 3 bases from J, with 16 bases in between. This CDR3 region has 17 residues. Germline CDR1 is SGHVS and CDR2 is FQNEAQ. CDR3 loop: CASSLGRAQGNNQPQHF. CDR3 nucleotides: TGTGCCAGCAGCTTAGGTCGGGCCCAGGGAAACAATCAGCCCCAGCATTTT.

In this sample, this clonotype turned up many times. The chain uses TRBV6-5 and TRBJ1-1; the D gene is possibly TRBD1 (5 bases). From germline, CDR1 is MNHEY and CDR2 SVGAGI. The CDR3 length is 16 residues. Trimming took off 2 bases at V and 6 bases at J, with 19 bases between the two ends. CDR3 nucleotides: TGTGCCAGCAGTTACCTACTTGGGGGAGGGGTCCCTGAAGCTTTCTTT. Its protein is CASSYLLGGGVPEAFF.

The table lists this clonotype with many counts. The gene calls are TRBV12-3 or TRBV12-4 and TRBJ1-6; D gene unclear. The CDR3 sequence is 13 residues long. Trimming removed 6 bases from V and 0 bases from J, with 3 bases in between. CDR3: CASRRSYNSPLHF. CDR3 sequence (DNA): TGTGCCAGCAGACGCTCCTATAATTCACCCCTCCACTTT.

Only a few counts were recorded for this clonotype. This chain connects TRBV5-1 to TRBJ1-1; possibly TRBD1 for D (6 bases). Germline V gene sequence: CDR1 SGHRS, CDR2 YFSETQ. V lost 2 bases and J lost 5, with 13 bases in between. CDR3 length: 14 amino acids. The CDR3 loop is CASSFRTQGTEAFF. The CDR3 DNA sequence: TGCGCCAGCAGCTTTCGGACCCAGGGGACTGAAGCTTTCTTT.

This chain uses TRBV20-1 with TRBJ1-6; TRBD1 aligns across 8 bases. The CDR3 is 15 residues long. V lost 2 bases, J lost 9 bases, and 9 bases stayed unmatched. Germline CDR1 DFQATT, CDR2 SNEGSKA (reference sequence). The CDR3 sequence is CSARFTGGPSSPLHF. The CDR3 DNA sequence: TGCAGTGCTAGATTTACAGGGGGACCTAGTTCACCCCTCCACTTT.

There are a few counts of this clonotype. This rearrangement joins TRBV10-3 to TRBJ1-3; tentative D call: TRBD1 (5 bases). Germline V gene data show CDR1 as ENHRY and CDR2 as SYGVKD. Trimming pared 6 bases from V and 0 bases from J, leaving 12 bases between. The length of the CDR3 is 15 residues. The CDR3 protein is CAIRRTGTSGNTIYF. In nucleotides, the CDR3 is TGTGCCATCAGGAGAACAGGTACCTCTGGAAACACCATATATTTT.

Comment on this clonotype: Given a much more abundant clone one base away, this may be a read error. V is TRBV19 and J is TRBJ2-7; D unclear. The CDR3 covers 14 residues. Germline CDR1 reads LNHDA; CDR2 reads SQIVND (reference sequence). The V end was cut by 5 bases, the J end by 1 base, with 12 bases between. DNA for the CDR3: TGTGCCAGTAGTCCCCAGCGTCTTTCCTACGAGCAGTACTTC. Its translation: CASSPQRLSYEQYF.

The chain links TRBV24-1 to TRBJ1-1, with 7 bases that match TRBD1. Germline values: CDR1 KGHDR, CDR2 SFDVKD. V trimming: 5 bases; J trimming: 7 bases; junction bases outside the gene matches: 6. This CDR3 has 13 residues. CDR3 in amino acids: CATSVTGVGEAFF. The CDR3 DNA is TGTGCCACCAGTGTAACAGGGGTCGGTGAAGCTTTCTTT.

This clonotype was recorded a few times. The chain combines TRBV12-3 or TRBV12-4 with TRBJ2-3; D may be TRBD2 (6 bases). Trimming stripped 6 bases from V and 3 bases from J, with 19 bases between. This CDR3 spans 16 amino acids. CDR3 residues: CASSTSLASSTDTQYF. The CDR3 DNA reads as TGTGCCAGCAGCACCTCCCTAGCGTCCTCGACAGATACGCAGTATTTT.